A selection of T cell receptor beta chains follows, all from one sample in a study of shared clonotypes between healthy human individuals. Only in-frame clones appear in the TCRdb table, and some are missing; sequencing was by immunoSEQ multiplex PCR. The sample carries about 470,000 clones, about 85% recorded once. The sequenced sample consisted of PBMCs. These receptors were obtained from a middle-aged woman in good health. Some clones in this sample may be carry-over from other donors' samples. Both conserved end residues are part of each CDR3. Each record gives: D gene, clone size, J gene, V gene, CDR3 DNA, CDR3 protein. The D gene is left open where the match is weak. Clone size, where shown, is once, few, many, or a class for clones that have expanded.

>TRBD2|NA|TRBJ2-5|TRBV18
TGTGCCAGCTCACCAAGCAGCGGGAGTAGGCGGACCCAGTACTTC
CASSPSSGSRRTQYF
>TRBD2|few|TRBJ2-1|TRBV5-1
TGCGCCAGCAGATCCAAACCGGGACTAGCGGACTACAATGAGCAGTTCTTC
CASRSKPGLADYNEQFF
>NA|NA|TRBJ2-7|TRBV27
TGTGCCAGCAGTACGGACGGGACGGAGTTCTCCTACGAGCAGTACTTC
CASSTDGTEFSYEQYF
>NA|NA|TRBJ2-1|TRBV7-9
TGTGCCAGCAGTTTAGCGGTGGTTACCTACAATGAGCAGTTCTTC
CASSLAVVTYNEQFF
>TRBD1|NA|TRBJ2-1|TRBV18
TGTGCCAGCTCACCAGAGGGGGCGTTTAGTAATGAGCAGTTCTTC
CASSPEGAFSNEQFF
>NA|NA|TRBJ2-5|TRBV25-1
TGTGCCAGCAGTGCCCGGGTCAGCCAAGGAGAGACCCAGTACTTC
CASSARVSQGETQYF
>TRBD2|NA|TRBJ2-5|TRBV30
TGTGCCTGTACGTGGGGACTAGCAGTGAAAGAGACCCAGTACTTC
CACTWGLAVKETQYF
>TRBD1|NA|TRBJ1-4|TRBV29-1
TGCAGCGCCAGACAGGGTGGAAGTGAAAAACTGTTTTTT
CSARQGGSEKLFF
>NA|NA|TRBJ1-1|TRBV27
TGTGCCAGCAGTCCCTTGACAGGTATGAACACTGAAGCTTTCTTT
CASSPLTGMNTEAFF
>NA|NA|TRBJ2-2|TRBV27
TGTGCCAGCAGTACCAGGAACACCGGGGAGCTGTTTTTT
CASSTRNTGELFF
>NA|NA|TRBJ2-1|TRBV7-3
TGTGCCAGCGGCCCGGACCCGAGCGGAAATGAGCAGTTCTTC
CASGPDPSGNEQFF
>NA|NA|TRBJ2-2|TRBV5-1
TGCGCCAGCAGACCGGGCTGGGGTACCGGGGAGCTGTTTTTT
CASRPGWGTGELFF
>NA|NA|TRBJ2-1|TRBV18
TGTGCCAGCTCATCCGGGCGGGAAAACACCTACAATGAGCAGTTCTTC
CASSSGRENTYNEQFF
>TRBD2|NA|TRBJ2-3|TRBV9
TGTGCCAGCAGCCCGCTAGCGGGAGAGTGGACAGATACGCAGTATTTT
CASSPLAGEWTDTQYF
>NA|NA|TRBJ1-4|TRBV9
TGTGCCAGCAGCCCACGGCTCGTTAATGAAAAACTGTTTTTT
CASSPRLVNEKLFF
>NA|NA|TRBJ2-7|TRBV5-5
TGTGCCAGCAGCTTGGGTTCCGGGAACTCCTACTACGAGCAGTACTTC
CASSLGSGNSYYEQYF